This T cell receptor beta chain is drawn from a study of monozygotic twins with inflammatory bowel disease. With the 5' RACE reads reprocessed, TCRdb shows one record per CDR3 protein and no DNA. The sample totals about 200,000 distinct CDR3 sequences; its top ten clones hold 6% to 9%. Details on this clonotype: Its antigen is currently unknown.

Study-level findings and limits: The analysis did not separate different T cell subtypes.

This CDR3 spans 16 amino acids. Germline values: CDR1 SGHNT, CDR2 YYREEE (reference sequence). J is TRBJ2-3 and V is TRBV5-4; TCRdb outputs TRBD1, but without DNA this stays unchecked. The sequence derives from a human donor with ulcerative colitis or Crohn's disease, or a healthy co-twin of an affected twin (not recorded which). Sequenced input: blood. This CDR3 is CASCDWTGQTTDTQYF.